The clone carrying this T cell receptor beta chain was picked up a small number of times. V shed 2 bases, J shed 2 bases, and the junction held 6 bases outside the gene matches. Germline-derived CDR1 and CDR2 are MGHRA and YSYEKL. The CDR3 is 16 residues long. Researchers collected roughly 10 milliliters of peripheral blood from every single donor. The authors isolated at least 6.5 million PBMCs per sample. The data originate from a study of blood T cells in healthy people across ages. PCR was performed a second time for roughly 7 to 12 cycles using a sample-barcoded 5' primer and a J-beta primer mix. One entry per CDR3 protein results from TCRdb running MiXCR on the 5' RACE reads. The sample includes 1 million or so distinct CDR3 sequences, under 55% seen only once; the top ten take 18%.

This chain joins TRBV4-1 and TRBJ2-3; 8 bases are shared with TRBD2. The sample was blood. The receptor comes from a woman aged 60-75 years in good health. Written as DNA, the CDR3 is TGCGCCAGCAGCCAACGGGAGGGACTTCCCACAGATACGCAGTATTTT. Encoded protein: CASSQREGLPTDTQYF.